A single sample is the source of the 22 T cell receptor beta chains below, sequenced in a study of spatial heterogeneity in lung cancer. TCRdb reprocessed the 5' RACE reads with MiXCR, giving one entry per CDR3 protein. Among fewer than 55,000 distinct CDR3 sequences listed, around 7.6% were seen once. The time point is: sample taken at primary tumor resection. The authors sequenced whole RNA from tumor, nontumor lung or frozen PBMC without sorting. Sequences were derived from PBMCs, sampled at surgery. Every receptor here comes from a female donor with early-stage non-small cell lung cancer.

The table lists this clonotype with many counts. This chain uses TRBV3-1 with TRBJ2-7, with 7 bases aligning to TRBD1. V gave up 4 bases and J gave up 5 bases; unmatched junction bases: 5. Germline V lookup: CDR1 LGHDT, CDR2 YNNKEL (reference sequence). This CDR3 contains 13 residues. This CDR3 reads CASSLDRVNEQYF. CDR3 nucleotides: TGTGCCAGCAGCCTCGACAGGGTGAACGAGCAGTACTTC.

In its sample, this clonotype was seen many times. The chain uses TRBV27 and TRBJ1-1; D not resolved. The CDR3 runs to 13 residues. Per germline, CDR1 MNHEY and CDR2 SMNVEV (reference sequence). V gave up 2 bases and J gave up 7 bases, with 11 bases separating them. CDR3 in DNA: TGTGCCAGCAGTTTACAGTTAATAGGTGAAGCTTTCTTT. The encoded protein is CASSLQLIGEAFF.

This clonotype appeared many times. CDR3 bases: TGCGCCAGCAGCTTGCAGTCAACTAATGAAAAACTGTTTTTT. Translated: CASSLQSTNEKLFF. V gene TRBV5-1 combines with J gene TRBJ1-4; D uncertain. V lost 1 base and J lost 0, with 4 bases in between. The CDR3 length is 14 residues. Looked up from germline, CDR1 is SGHRS and CDR2 is YFSETQ.

The chain employs TRBV20-1 and TRBJ1-1; D is uncertain. V was cut by 8 bases and J by 0 bases, with 10 bases left in between. Per the germline V gene, CDR1 is DFQATT and CDR2 is SNEGSKA (reference sequence). This CDR3 comprises 12 residues. The CDR3 loop reads CSPKIMNTEAFF. The CDR3 nucleotides read TGCAGTCCTAAAATCATGAACACTGAAGCTTTCTTT.

This clonotype was detected only a few times. This sequence joins TRBV11-2 and TRBJ2-5, with 7 bases fitting TRBD1. The CDR3 contains 15 residues. V trimming: 3 bases; J trimming: 2 bases; junction bases outside the gene matches: 6. Germline-derived CDR1 and CDR2 are SGHAT and FQNNGV. CDR3 in DNA: TGTGCCAGCAGCTTGGACAGGACGATTCAAGAGACCCAGTACTTC. It codes for CASSLDRTIQETQYF.

The chain has TRBV9 and TRBJ2-3, with D possibly being TRBD2 (6 bases). The CDR3 is 18 residues long. V lost 3 bases, J lost 0 bases, and 20 bases lay in between. Germline CDR1 is SGDLS and CDR2 is YYNGEE. The CDR3 DNA sequence: TGTGCCAGCAGCGCCGAGGAGGGTCGACACACTAGCACAGATACGCAGTATTTT. Its translation is CASSAEEGRHTSTDTQYF.

This clonotype was detected only a few times. The chain employs TRBV12-3 or TRBV12-4 and TRBJ2-2; D remains unclear. The CDR3 covers 13 residues. Deletions cut 2 bases from V and 1 base from J, with 2 bases between. In DNA form, the CDR3 reads TGTGCCAGCAGTTTATTGAACACCGGGGAGCTGTTTTTT. It codes for CASSLLNTGELFF.

This clonotype is categorized as large. The chain couples TRBV28 to TRBJ2-1; weak D call: TRBD2 (5 bases). CDR1 is MDHEN and CDR2 is SYDVKM in the germline V gene. V lost 10 bases to trimming and J lost 7 bases, with 14 bases between them. This CDR3 spans 12 amino acids. Here the CDR3 reads CATLGNGNEQFF. CDR3 bases: TGTGCCACCCTCGGGAACGGGAATGAGCAGTTCTTC.

This clonotype was observed a handful of times. V and J are TRBV7-2 and TRBJ2-1, with 9 bases matching TRBD1. CDR1 is SGHTA and CDR2 is FQGNSA in the germline V gene. The V segment lost 0 bases and the J segment 7 bases; nucleotides outside the gene matches: 7. CDR3 length: 16 residues. This chain's CDR3 is CASSLARFGQGNEQFF. CDR3 nucleotide sequence: TGTGCCAGCAGCTTAGCGCGTTTTGGACAGGGGAATGAGCAGTTCTTC.

This clonotype was observed a handful of times. V and J are TRBV12-3 or TRBV12-4 and TRBJ1-5, with 7 bases fitting TRBD1. V lost 3 bases to trimming and J lost 5 bases; unmatched junction nucleotides: 4. CDR3 size: 14 residues. CDR3 sequence: CASSFGTAYQPQHF. CDR3 DNA sequence: TGTGCCAGCAGTTTTGGGACAGCGTATCAGCCCCAGCATTTT.

This clonotype was found a few times. This sequence joins TRBV5-1 and TRBJ1-1, with 7 bases matching TRBD1. The CDR3 is 15 amino acids. Germline CDR1 SGHRS, CDR2 YFSETQ. After removal of 4 bases from V and 7 bases from J, the junction contained 13 bases not matched to a gene. CDR3 loop: CASSPGRGAGSEAFF. CDR3 coding DNA: TGCGCCAGCAGCCCAGGCAGGGGGGCCGGAAGTGAAGCTTTCTTT.

In this sample, this clonotype turned up many times. CDR3 amino acids: CASSLGGGNYNSPLHF. As DNA, the CDR3 is TGTGCCAGCAGCTTAGGAGGGGGCAACTATAATTCACCCCTCCACTTT. The chain carries TRBV7-2 and TRBJ1-6; 7 nucleotides match TRBD1. The germline CDR1 and CDR2 sequences are SGHTA and FQGNSA. Germline trimming cut 1 base from V and 3 bases from J; bases unmatched to any gene: 3. This CDR3 region has 16 residues.

This clonotype has at least ten counts. The chain joins TRBV7-2 to TRBJ2-3; tentative D call: TRBD1 (6 bases). Germline V gene lookup returns CDR1 SGHTA and CDR2 FQGNSA. The CDR3 spans 14 residues. V lost 3 bases, J lost 3 bases, and 10 bases lay in between. CDR3 amino acids: CASSLGAGTDTQYF. CDR3 nucleotide sequence: TGTGCCAGCAGCTTGGGGGCTGGAACAGATACGCAGTATTTT.

The V and J genes are TRBV29-1 and TRBJ2-3, with a weak D call TRBD2 (5 bases). The V end was cut by 7 bases, the J end by 11 bases, with 22 bases between. Per germline, CDR1 SQVTM and CDR2 ANQGSEA. The CDR3 spans 13 residues. CDR3 amino acids: CSDGRDSGMRQYF. As DNA, the CDR3 is TGCAGCGACGGCCGGGATTCGGGGATGAGGCAGTATTTT.

This clonotype occurred many times. The J gene is TRBJ2-7, the V gene TRBV28; 9 bases line up with TRBD2. Germline-derived CDR1 and CDR2 are MDHEN and SYDVKM. V shed 6 bases, J shed 2 bases, and the junction held 8 bases outside the gene matches. The CDR3 spans 15 residues. CDR3 region: CASSLSGGSPYEQYF. In DNA form, the CDR3 reads TGTGCCAGCAGCCTGAGCGGGGGGAGCCCCTACGAGCAGTACTTC.

This chain links TRBV21-1 with TRBJ2-1; the table's D call of TRBD2 was not tested on the DNA. TRBV21-1 is recorded as a pseudogene. The CDR3 consists of 17 residues. CDR3 in amino acids: CASSPYRDSVPYNEQFF. The DNA of the CDR3 is TGTGCCAGCAGCCCCTACCGGGACTCCGTTCCCTACAATGAGCAGTTCTTC.

This clonotype has a count of ten or more. V gene TRBV20-1 combines with J gene TRBJ1-1; D perhaps matches TRBD1 (5 bases). This CDR3 is 14 amino acids long. Trimming removed 5 bases from V and 5 bases from J, with 18 bases in between. Germline V gene data show CDR1 as DFQATT and CDR2 as SNEGSKA (reference sequence). CDR3: CSAPGPQGTTEAFF. Here the CDR3 DNA reads TGCAGTGCTCCGGGGCCCCAAGGGACGACTGAAGCTTTCTTT.

The chain carries TRBV30 and TRBJ1-2, with TRBD1 matching 10 bases. The CDR3 totals 19 residues. The V gene's germline CDR1 is GTSNPN and CDR2 SVGIG (reference sequence). The V and J ends lost 3 bases and 4 bases, in that order; junction bases with no gene match: 20. DNA for the CDR3: TGTGCCTGGAGGCGTTATACATCCGGGACAGGGGTCCGGGGCTATGGCTACACCTTC. This encodes CAWRRYTSGTGVRGYGYTF. The variable domain in full, with the rest retrieved from reference TRBV30 and TRBJ1-2, is SQTIHQWPATLVQPVGSPLSLECTVEGTSNPNLYWYRQAAGRGLQLLFYSVGIGQISSEVPQNLSASRPQDRQFILSSKKLLLSDSGFYLCAWRRYTSGTGVRGYGYTFGSGTRLTVV.

This clonotype was detected a few times. The chain has TRBV29-1 and TRBJ2-1, with 10 bases fitting TRBD1. With V trimmed by 6 bases and J by 4 bases, 6 bases remained unmatched. The CDR3 sequence is 14 residues long. In germline, CDR1 is SQVTM, CDR2 ANQGSEA. CDR3 sequence: CSVARDRGYNEQFF. The CDR3 DNA follows: TGCAGCGTAGCCCGGGACAGGGGATACAATGAGCAGTTCTTC.

This clonotype has a handful of counts. The chain couples TRBV5-1 to TRBJ2-2, with D hard to call. The V gene lost 1 base and the J gene lost 5 bases, with 3 bases spanning the gap. The germline gives CDR1 SGHRS, CDR2 YFSETQ. This CDR3 is 12 amino acids long. The CDR3 nucleotides are TGCGCCAGCAGCTTGTCAACCGGGGAGCTGTTTTTT. Its protein is CASSLSTGELFF.

This clonotype was seen a few times. The gene calls are TRBV27 and TRBJ2-1, with a tentative D call TRBD1 (6 bases). The CDR3 consists of 16 residues. V lost 6 bases and J lost 5, with 20 bases in between. Germline CDR1 MNHEY, CDR2 SMNVEV (reference sequence). The CDR3 nucleotides are TGTGCCAGCAGGCCATGGACAGAGGGTTTGGACAATGAGCAGTTCTTC. Protein sequence: CASRPWTEGLDNEQFF.

This clonotype was recorded a few times. The CDR3 DNA is TGTGCCAGCAGCACAGGGGTGGTCGCCGGGGAGCTGTTTTTT. It codes for CASSTGVVAGELFF. The chain joins TRBV12-3 or TRBV12-4 to TRBJ2-2; 7 bases agree with TRBD1. This CDR3 contains 14 residues. Trimming at V came to 6 bases and at J to 6 bases, leaving 7 bases not matched to a gene.